In this sample, the clone carrying this T cell receptor (beta chain) turned up many times. This entry is derived from a study of T cells after yellow fever vaccination. CDR3 length: 17 residues. V gave up 1 base and J gave up 5 bases, with 18 bases separating them. The germline gives CDR1 MDHEN, CDR2 SYDVKM. TCRdb processed the 5' RACE reads anew with MiXCR; each CDR3 protein has one entry. The repertoire holds 200,000 to 250,000 distinct CDR3 sequences, with 3.2% as singletons. The TCR was taken from a man aged 18 to 35 who received the YFV17D yellow fever vaccine. The sample was CD4+ T cells sorted from PBMCs, taken 10 days after the yellow fever booster vaccination. V is TRBV28 and J is TRBJ2-1, with D perhaps TRBD2 (6 bases). The CDR3 is CASSLYPRGEVDNEQFF. In nucleotides, the CDR3 is TGTGCCAGCAGTTTATACCCACGCGGGGAAGTAGACAATGAGCAGTTCTTC.